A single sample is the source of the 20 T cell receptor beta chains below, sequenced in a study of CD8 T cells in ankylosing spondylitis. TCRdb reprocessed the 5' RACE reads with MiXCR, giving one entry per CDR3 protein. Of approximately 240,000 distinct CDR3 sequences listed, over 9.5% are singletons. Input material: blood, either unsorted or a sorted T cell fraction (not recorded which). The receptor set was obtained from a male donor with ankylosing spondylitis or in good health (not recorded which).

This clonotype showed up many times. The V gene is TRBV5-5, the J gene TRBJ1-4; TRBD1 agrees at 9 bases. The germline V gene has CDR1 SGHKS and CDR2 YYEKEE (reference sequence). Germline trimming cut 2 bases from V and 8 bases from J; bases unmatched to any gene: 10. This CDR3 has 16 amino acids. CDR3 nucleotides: TGTGCCAGCAGCTTCCGGGACAGGGATTGGGAAGAAAAACTGTTTTTT. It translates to CASSFRDRDWEEKLFF.

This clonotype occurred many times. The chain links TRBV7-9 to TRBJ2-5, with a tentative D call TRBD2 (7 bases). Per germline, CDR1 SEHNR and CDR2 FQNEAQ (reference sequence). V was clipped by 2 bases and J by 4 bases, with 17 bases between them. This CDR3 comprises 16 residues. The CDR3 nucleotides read TGTGCCAGCAGCTTAACGGCGGGAGTAGGGGGAGAGACCCAGTACTTC. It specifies CASSLTAGVGGETQYF.

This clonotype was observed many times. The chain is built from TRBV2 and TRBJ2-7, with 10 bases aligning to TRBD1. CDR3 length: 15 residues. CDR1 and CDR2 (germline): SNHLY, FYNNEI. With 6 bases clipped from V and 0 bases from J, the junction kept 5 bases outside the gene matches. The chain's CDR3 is CASSRGQGTSYEQYF. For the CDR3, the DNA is TGTGCCAGCAGCCGGGGACAGGGGACCTCCTACGAGCAGTACTTC.

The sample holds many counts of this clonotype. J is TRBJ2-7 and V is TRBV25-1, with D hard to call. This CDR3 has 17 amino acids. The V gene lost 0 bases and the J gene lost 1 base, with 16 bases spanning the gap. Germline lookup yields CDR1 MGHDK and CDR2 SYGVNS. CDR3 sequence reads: CASSEYFVATPSYEQYF. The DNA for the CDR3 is TGTGCCAGCAGTGAATATTTTGTGGCCACTCCTTCCTACGAGCAGTACTTC.

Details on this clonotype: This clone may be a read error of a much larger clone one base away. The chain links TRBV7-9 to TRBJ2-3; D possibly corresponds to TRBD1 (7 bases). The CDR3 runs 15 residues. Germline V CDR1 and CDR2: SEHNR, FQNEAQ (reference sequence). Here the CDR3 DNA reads TGTACCAGCAGCCGCGGGACAGTCAGCACAGATACGCAGTATTTT. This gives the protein CTSSRGTVSTDTQYF.

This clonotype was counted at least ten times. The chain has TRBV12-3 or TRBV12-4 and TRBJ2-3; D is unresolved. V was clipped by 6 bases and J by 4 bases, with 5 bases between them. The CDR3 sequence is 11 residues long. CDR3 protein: CASSTADTQYF. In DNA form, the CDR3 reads TGTGCCAGCAGCACCGCAGATACGCAGTATTTT.

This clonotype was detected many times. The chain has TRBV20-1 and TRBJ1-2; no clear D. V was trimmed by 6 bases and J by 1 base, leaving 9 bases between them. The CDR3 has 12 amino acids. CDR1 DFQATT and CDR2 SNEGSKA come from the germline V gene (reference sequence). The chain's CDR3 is CSAKTGNYGYTF. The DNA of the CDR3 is TGCAGTGCCAAGACTGGTAACTATGGCTACACCTTC.

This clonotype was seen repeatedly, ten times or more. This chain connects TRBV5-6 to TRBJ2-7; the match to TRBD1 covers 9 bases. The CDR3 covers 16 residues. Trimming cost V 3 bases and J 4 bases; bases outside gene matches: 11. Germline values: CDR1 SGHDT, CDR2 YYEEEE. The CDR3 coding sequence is TGTGCCAGCAGCTCCGGGACAGGGTTTGGGCCTTACGAGCAGTACTTC. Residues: CASSSGTGFGPYEQYF.

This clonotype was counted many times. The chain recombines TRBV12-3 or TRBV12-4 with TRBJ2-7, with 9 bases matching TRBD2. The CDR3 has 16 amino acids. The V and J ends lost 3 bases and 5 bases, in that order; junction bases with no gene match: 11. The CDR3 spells CASSFGPAGGHDEQYF. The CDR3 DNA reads TGTGCCAGCAGTTTCGGTCCAGCGGGAGGCCATGACGAGCAGTACTTC.

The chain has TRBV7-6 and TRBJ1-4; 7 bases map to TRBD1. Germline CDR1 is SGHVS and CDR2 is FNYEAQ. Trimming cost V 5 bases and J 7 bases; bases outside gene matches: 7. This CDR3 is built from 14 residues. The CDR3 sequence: CASSPGTASEKLFF. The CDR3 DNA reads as TGTGCCAGCAGCCCCGGGACAGCGAGTGAAAAACTGTTTTTT.

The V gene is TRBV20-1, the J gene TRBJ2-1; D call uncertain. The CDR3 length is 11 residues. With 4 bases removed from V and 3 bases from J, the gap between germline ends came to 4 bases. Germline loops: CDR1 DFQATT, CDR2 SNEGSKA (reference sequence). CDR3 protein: CSANIYNEQFF. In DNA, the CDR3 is TGCAGTGCTAACATCTACAATGAGCAGTTCTTC.

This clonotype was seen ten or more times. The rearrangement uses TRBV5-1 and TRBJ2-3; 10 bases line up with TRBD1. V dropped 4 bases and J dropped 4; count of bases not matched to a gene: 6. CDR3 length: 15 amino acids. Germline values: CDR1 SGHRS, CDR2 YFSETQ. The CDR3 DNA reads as TGCGCCAGCAGCCCAGGGGACAGGGGTTCAGATACGCAGTATTTT. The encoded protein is CASSPGDRGSDTQYF.

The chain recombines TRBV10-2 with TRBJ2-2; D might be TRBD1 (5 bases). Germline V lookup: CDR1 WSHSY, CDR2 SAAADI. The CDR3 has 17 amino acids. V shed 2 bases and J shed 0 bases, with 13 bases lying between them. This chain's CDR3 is CASSEHRWGTNTGELFF. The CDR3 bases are TGCGCCAGCAGTGAGCACAGGTGGGGAACGAACACCGGGGAGCTGTTTTTT.

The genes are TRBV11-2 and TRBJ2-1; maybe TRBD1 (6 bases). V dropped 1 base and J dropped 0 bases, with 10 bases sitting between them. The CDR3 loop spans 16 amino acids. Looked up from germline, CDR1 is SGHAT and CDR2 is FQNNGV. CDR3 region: CASSLGQARSYNEQFF. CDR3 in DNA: TGTGCCAGCAGCTTAGGACAGGCCCGCTCCTACAATGAGCAGTTCTTC. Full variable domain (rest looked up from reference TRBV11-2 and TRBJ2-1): EAGVAQSPRYKIIEKRQSVAFWCNPISGHATLYWYQQILGQGPKLLIQFQNNGVVDDSQLPKDRFSAERLKGVDSTLKIQPAKLEDSAVYLCASSLGQARSYNEQFFGPGTRLTVL.

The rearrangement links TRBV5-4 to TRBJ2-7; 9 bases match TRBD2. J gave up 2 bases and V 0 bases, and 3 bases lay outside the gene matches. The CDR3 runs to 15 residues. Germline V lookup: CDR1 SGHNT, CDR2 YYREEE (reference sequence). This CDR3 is CASSLAGLATYEQYF. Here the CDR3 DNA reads TGTGCCAGCAGCTTGGCCGGACTAGCGACCTACGAGCAGTACTTC.

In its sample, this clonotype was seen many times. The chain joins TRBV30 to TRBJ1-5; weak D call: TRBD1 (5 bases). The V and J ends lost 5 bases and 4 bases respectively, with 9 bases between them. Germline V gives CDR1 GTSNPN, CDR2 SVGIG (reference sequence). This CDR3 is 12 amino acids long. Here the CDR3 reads CAWDTGNQPQHF. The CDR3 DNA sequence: TGTGCCTGGGATACAGGAAATCAGCCCCAGCATTTT.

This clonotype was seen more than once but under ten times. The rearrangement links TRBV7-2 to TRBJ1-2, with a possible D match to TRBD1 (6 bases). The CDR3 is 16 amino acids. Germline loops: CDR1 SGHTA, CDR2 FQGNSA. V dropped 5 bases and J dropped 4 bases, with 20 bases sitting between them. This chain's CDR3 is CASSRGGGQDLYGYTF. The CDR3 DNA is TGTGCCAGCAGCCGAGGAGGGGGTCAGGACCTCTATGGCTACACCTTC.

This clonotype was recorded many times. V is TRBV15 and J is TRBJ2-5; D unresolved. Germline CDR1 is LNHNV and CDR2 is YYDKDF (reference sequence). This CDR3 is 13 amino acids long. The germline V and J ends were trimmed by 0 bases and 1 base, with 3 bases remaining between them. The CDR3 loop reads CATSRDTQETQYF. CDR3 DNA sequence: TGTGCCACCAGCAGAGACACCCAAGAGACCCAGTACTTC.

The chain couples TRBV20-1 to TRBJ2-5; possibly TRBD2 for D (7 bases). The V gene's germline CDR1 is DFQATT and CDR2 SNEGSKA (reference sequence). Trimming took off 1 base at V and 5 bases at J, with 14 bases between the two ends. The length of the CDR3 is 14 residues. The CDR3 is CSARGAGAGETQYF. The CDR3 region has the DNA TGCAGTGCTAGAGGGGCGGGGGCGGGGGAGACCCAGTACTTC.

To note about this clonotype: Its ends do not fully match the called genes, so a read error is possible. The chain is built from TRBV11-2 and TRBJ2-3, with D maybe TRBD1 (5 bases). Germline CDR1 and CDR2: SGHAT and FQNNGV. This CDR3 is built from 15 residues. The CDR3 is CTSSRAGYVADTQYF. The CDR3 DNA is TGTACCAGCAGCCGGGCAGGGTATGTTGCAGATACGCAGTATTTT.